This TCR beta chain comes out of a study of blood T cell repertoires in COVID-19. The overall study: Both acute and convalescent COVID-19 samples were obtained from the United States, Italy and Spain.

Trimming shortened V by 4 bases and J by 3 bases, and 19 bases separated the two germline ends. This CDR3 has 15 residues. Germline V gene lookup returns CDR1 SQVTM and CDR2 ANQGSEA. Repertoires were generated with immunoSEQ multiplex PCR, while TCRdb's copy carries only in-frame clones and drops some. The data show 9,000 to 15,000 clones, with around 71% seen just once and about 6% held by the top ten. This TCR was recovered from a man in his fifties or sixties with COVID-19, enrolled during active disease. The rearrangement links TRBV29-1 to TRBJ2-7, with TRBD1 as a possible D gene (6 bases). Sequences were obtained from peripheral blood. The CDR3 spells CSVAPLGHPFYEQYF. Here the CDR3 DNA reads TGCAGCGTTGCCCCTCTGGGACATCCCTTCTACGAGCAGTACTTC.